This T cell receptor (beta chain) was obtained from a study of response to subunit inactivated influenza vaccine. Findings of the study overall: Only a handful of new T cells, the authors suggested, are recruited with each seasonal influenza vaccination.

From the RT-PCR reads, TCRdb called clonotypes with MiXCR, one entry per CDR3 protein. The data contain about 700,000 distinct CDR3 sequences, about a sixth of them singletons. V was pared by 5 bases and J by 3 bases, with 1 base of the junction left unmatched. The germline V gene has CDR1 SGHRS and CDR2 YFSETQ. CDR3 length equals 12 residues. Notes on this clonotype: Its matching antigen is unknown.

The clonotype comes from a man aged 50 to 60 who received an inactivated influenza vaccine. The sequences come from PBMCs from blood, collected 11 to 12 days after vaccination. The chain has TRBV5-1 and TRBJ2-5; 7 nucleotides line up with TRBD2. CDR3 in amino acids: CASRGTKETQYF. The DNA of the CDR3 is TGCGCCAGCAGGGGGACTAAAGAGACCCAGTACTTC.